This T cell receptor (beta chain) was found in a study of vaccination and CD4 T cells after COVID-19. The wider study: The stimulating agents, overlapping spike peptides, came from SARS-CoV-2, HCoV-NL63, HCoV-OC43 and HCoV-229E. Control cultures received a CEFX pool, an HIV-1 Nef pool, or no peptide.

Points on this clonotype: Its antigen is undetermined.

Germline assignment: CDR1 MNHNS and CDR2 SASEGT. There are 13 residues in the CDR3. Trimming left V 4 bases short and J 8 bases short, with 9 bases between. As to treatment: approximately nine-day PBMC culture with coronavirus spike peptide pools or control peptides (ViraFEST assay). The Oncomine TCR Beta short-read assay was applied to DNA of cultured CD4+ T cells. TCRdb reprocessed the PCR reads via MiXCR and lists one record per CDR3 protein. The sample records 10,000 to 15,000 distinct CDR3 sequences, 70% to 75% being singletons. J is TRBJ1-6 and V is TRBV6-1, with a possible D match to TRBD1 (5 bases). This TCR was sampled from a human donor who received a COVID-19 vaccine. Sequences were derived from CD4+ T cells from blood, cultured in vitro, sampled after SARS-CoV-2 vaccination. CDR3 amino acids: CASSAGNDSPLHF. DNA for the CDR3: TGTGCCAGCAGTGCAGGGAATGATTCACCCCTCCACTTT.